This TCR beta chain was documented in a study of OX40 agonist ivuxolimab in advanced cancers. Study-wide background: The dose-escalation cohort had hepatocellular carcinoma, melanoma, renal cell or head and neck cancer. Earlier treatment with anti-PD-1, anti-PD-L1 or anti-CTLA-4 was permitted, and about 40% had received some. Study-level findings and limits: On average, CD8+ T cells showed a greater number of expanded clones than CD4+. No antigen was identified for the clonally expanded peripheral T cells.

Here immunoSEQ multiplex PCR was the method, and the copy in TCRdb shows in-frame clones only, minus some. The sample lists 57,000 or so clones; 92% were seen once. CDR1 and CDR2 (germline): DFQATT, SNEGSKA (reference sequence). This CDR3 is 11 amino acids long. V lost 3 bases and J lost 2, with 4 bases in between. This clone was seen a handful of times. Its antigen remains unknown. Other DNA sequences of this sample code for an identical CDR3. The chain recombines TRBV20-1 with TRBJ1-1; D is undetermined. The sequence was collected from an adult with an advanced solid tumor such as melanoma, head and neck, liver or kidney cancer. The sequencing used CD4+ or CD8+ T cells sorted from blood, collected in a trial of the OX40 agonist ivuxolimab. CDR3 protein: CSASFNTEAFF. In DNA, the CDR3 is TGCAGTGCTAGCTTTAACACTGAAGCTTTCTTT.